This T cell receptor (beta chain) was recovered during a study of T-cell reconstitution after alpha-beta-depleted transplantation in children. Construction of the TCRbeta library involved unique molecular identifiers. Each CDR3 protein is one row after TCRdb ran MiXCR on the PCR reads. The data show 300,000 to 400,000 distinct CDR3 sequences, with more than 20% seen just once and 9.5% to 12% held by the top ten. The trim removed 3 bases at V and 5 bases at J, leaving 12 bases unmatched. Germline CDR1 and CDR2: DFQATT and SNEGSKA (reference sequence). This CDR3 is built from 16 residues. This clonotype has a handful of counts.

Here the sequenced sample was PBMCs, mostly from graft donor cells, taken 180 days after TCRalphabeta/CD19-depleted stem cell transplant. The clonotype originates from a male patient aged 10-17 years who had a stem cell transplant for acute lymphoblastic leukemia, so the T cells may come from the graft donor. The chain employs TRBV20-1 and TRBJ2-2; 7 positions match TRBD2. CDR3 protein: CSASKAGAIRTGELFF. DNA for the CDR3: TGCAGTGCTAGTAAGGCGGGAGCCATACGGACCGGGGAGCTGTTTTTT.